The clone carrying this T cell receptor (delta chain) occurred a few times. Its matching antigen is unknown. The amino acid sequence in TCRdb belongs to a much larger clone and departs from this DNA's translation at residue 16, likely a sequencing read error; the sequence shown is translated from the DNA. TCRdb reprocessed the multiplex PCR reads using CATT. The table includes 75,000 to 95,000 delta-chain clones, 0.95% to 1% detected once. The germline gives CDR1 TSWWSYY, CDR2 QGS. There are 18 residues in the CDR3. This specimen belongs to a study of γδ T cells in repeated Plasmodium falciparum infection. The study's findings and limits: Vdelta2-negative gammadelta repertoires appeared less diverse and less shared in Malian than Australian children.

Vgamma9/Vdelta2+ and Vdelta2-negative gammadelta T cells were flow-sorted from PBMC for bulk sequencing. Called V gene: TRDV1; the J gene was not called; no check of the table's D call, TRDD3, against the DNA was made. Specimen: gamma-delta T cells from blood. The clonotype was recovered from a pool of human donors (malaria-infected and uninfected, not separated). CDR3 sequence: CALGGIPTRESKSDKPIF. The CDR3 bases are TGTGCTCTTGGGGGTATTCCTACGAGAGAATCCAAATCCGATAAACCCATCTTT.